Following are 22 T cell receptor beta chains from one sample sequenced in a study of OX40 agonist ivuxolimab in advanced cancers. Repertoires were generated with immunoSEQ multiplex PCR, while TCRdb's copy carries only in-frame clones and drops some. The sample contains 72,000 or so clones, almost 90% of which appear only once. Sequences were derived from CD4+ or CD8+ T cells sorted from blood, sampled in a trial of the OX40 agonist ivuxolimab. Receptors originate from an adult with an advanced solid tumor such as melanoma, head and neck, liver or kidney cancer.

The chain employs TRBV6-7 and TRBJ2-2; 13 bases match TRBD2. TRBV6-7 is given ORF status, its function remaining uncertain. The CDR3 loop spans 19 amino acids. The V gene end was trimmed by 11 bases and the J gene end by 8 bases; junction bases not matched to a gene: 23. The CDR3 nucleotides are TGTGCCGGGCAGCAGTCCCGGACTAGCGGGGGCCCCTCGGGAGGGGAGCTGTTTTTT. Protein sequence: CAGQQSRTSGGPSGGELFF.

The chain carries TRBV7-2 and TRBJ2-5; D not resolved. The CDR3 totals 16 residues. Germline V gives CDR1 SGHTA, CDR2 FQGNSA. V lost 5 bases and J 2 bases, leaving 18 bases between the germline ends. In DNA form, the CDR3 reads TGTGCCAGCAGCGTCTTTAATACCAGAGTGCAAGAGACCCAGTACTTC. This translates into CASSVFNTRVQETQYF.

The gene calls are TRBV27 and TRBJ1-2, with a tentative D call TRBD1 (5 bases). The CDR3 has 14 amino acids. CDR1 is MNHEY and CDR2 is SMNVEV in the germline V gene (reference sequence). Trimming stripped 5 bases from V and 8 bases from J, with 18 bases between. Written as DNA, the CDR3 is TGTGCCAGCAGTACCCCGGGTTTCGGGGGAGGCTACACCTTC. Translated, it gives CASSTPGFGGGYTF.

The chain has TRBV19 and TRBJ2-7; no reliable D call. Germline CDR1 is LNHDA and CDR2 is SQIVND (reference sequence). V was clipped by 3 bases and J by 2 bases, with 14 bases between them. The CDR3 has 15 residues. CDR3 DNA: TGTGCCAGTAGTATCCAGGCATCCACGACCTACGAGCAGTACTTC. This sequence encodes CASSIQASTTYEQYF.

The chain recombines TRBV5-4 with TRBJ2-3; TRBD2 aligns across 13 bases. V trimming: 5 bases; J trimming: 5 bases; junction bases outside the gene matches: 8. The germline CDR1 and CDR2 sequences are SGHNT and YYREEE (reference sequence). The CDR3 totals 16 residues. The CDR3 is CASRGGTSGVEDTQYF. Written as DNA, the CDR3 is TGTGCCAGCAGAGGGGGGACTAGCGGGGTCGAAGATACGCAGTATTTT.

This sequence joins TRBV7-9 and TRBJ2-3; TRBD2 matches at 8 bases. The J segment lost 4 bases and the V segment lost 6 bases, leaving 6 bases of the junction unmatched. The V gene's germline CDR1 is SEHNR and CDR2 FQNEAQ (reference sequence). This CDR3 has 14 residues. CDR3 nucleotide sequence: TGTGCCAGCAGTGAGCGGGAGAGGGCAGATACGCAGTATTTT. Amino acids: CASSERERADTQYF.

The chain is built from TRBV6-6 and TRBJ1-1; no reliable D call. Germline assignment: CDR1 MNHNY and CDR2 SVGAGI (reference sequence). Trimming removed 3 bases from V and 3 bases from J, with 11 bases in between. The CDR3 runs to 14 residues. DNA of the CDR3: TGTGCCAGCAGTTATGATGGTAGGGACACTGAAGCTTTCTTT. The encoded protein is CASSYDGRDTEAFF.

This chain uses TRBV18 with TRBJ1-1; no firm D call. The CDR3 consists of 16 residues. Trimming removed 2 bases at V and 0 bases at J, with 13 bases between. CDR1 is KGHSH and CDR2 is LQKENI in the germline V gene. CDR3 amino acids: CASSPMGSDLNTEAFF. The DNA of the CDR3 is TGTGCCAGCTCACCAATGGGCTCGGATCTGAACACTGAAGCTTTCTTT.

The table lists this clone with a count of one. The chain carries TRBV18 and TRBJ2-7, with 10 bases matching TRBD2. Germline V gene data show CDR1 as KGHSH and CDR2 as LQKENI. V was pared by 3 bases and J by 9 bases, with 8 bases of the junction left unmatched. The CDR3 extends over 14 amino acids. In DNA form, the CDR3 reads TGTGCCAGCTCACCCCTAGCGGGGGCTGAGGTGCAGTACTTC. Translated: CASSPLAGAEVQYF.

The CDR3 DNA sequence: TGTGCCAGCGGCCTAGACTCTGGAAACACCATATATTTT. This sequence encodes CASGLDSGNTIYF. This chain connects TRBV11-2 to TRBJ1-3; no definite D call. The CDR3 sequence is 13 residues long. Germline CDR1 reads SGHAT; CDR2 reads FQNNGV. The germline V and J ends were trimmed by 8 bases and 0 bases, with 8 bases remaining between them.

V is TRBV2 and J is TRBJ2-6, with a tentative D call TRBD1 (5 bases). Trimming removed 3 bases at V and 0 bases at J, with 6 bases between. Per germline, CDR1 SNHLY and CDR2 FYNNEI. CDR3 length: 15 residues. The CDR3 DNA reads as TGTGCCAGCAGTGACAGGGTCTCTGGGGCCAACGTCCTGACTTTC. This gives the protein CASSDRVSGANVLTF.

This clone occurred once. This chain joins TRBV20-1 and TRBJ2-5, with D perhaps TRBD2 (5 bases). Trimming removed 4 bases from V and 5 bases from J, with 8 bases in between. Germline V gene data show CDR1 as DFQATT and CDR2 as SNEGSKA (reference sequence). There are 11 residues in the CDR3. The CDR3: CSATPGETQYF. The CDR3 region has the DNA TGCAGTGCTACCCCGGGGGAGACCCAGTACTTC.

The rearrangement joins TRBV30 to TRBJ1-2; D is possibly TRBD1 (5 bases). CDR3 length: 14 residues. The germline V gene has CDR1 GTSNPN and CDR2 SVGIG (reference sequence). Trimming removed 4 bases at V and 8 bases at J, with 20 bases between. CDR3 sequence: CAWILKGTSGGYTF. As DNA, the CDR3 is TGTGCCTGGATCCTCAAAGGGACCTCTGGGGGCTACACCTTC.

The rearrangement uses TRBV4-3 and TRBJ2-1; 12 bases are shared with TRBD2. This CDR3 region has 17 residues. Germline V lookup: CDR1 LGHNA, CDR2 YSLEER. Losses at the gene ends were 1 base for V and 10 bases for J; bases not matched to a gene: 11. CDR3 DNA sequence: TGCGCCAGCAGCCAAGGTTCCCTAGCGGGAGGGTTGGAGGAGCAGTTCTTC. This gives the protein CASSQGSLAGGLEEQFF.

This clone was seen once. V usage is TRBV10-3 and J usage is TRBJ1-2; D is unresolved. The CDR3 extends over 14 amino acids. Germline lookup yields CDR1 ENHRY and CDR2 SYGVKD. V gave up 6 bases and J gave up 0 bases, with 11 bases separating them. CDR3 coding DNA: TGTGCCATCAGGGAGGGATCTACTAACTATGGCTACACCTTC. It codes for CAIREGSTNYGYTF.

J is TRBJ2-2 and V is TRBV7-6; TRBD2 agrees at 14 bases. V was clipped by 5 bases and J by 6 bases; unmatched bases: 2. CDR3 length: 15 residues. The germline V gene has CDR1 SGHVS and CDR2 FNYEAQ. The CDR3 DNA sequence: TGTGCCAGCAGCGCGACTAGCGGGAGGGCCGGGGAGCTGTTTTTT. Protein sequence: CASSATSGRAGELFF.

This rearrangement joins TRBV11-2 to TRBJ2-7; 7 positions match TRBD1. In germline, CDR1 is SGHAT, CDR2 FQNNGV. Trimming removed 5 bases from V and 2 bases from J; junction bases left unmatched: 9. The CDR3 sequence is 15 residues long. CDR3 loop: CASSADRVATYEQYF. The CDR3 DNA is TGTGCCAGCAGCGCCGACAGGGTAGCCACCTACGAGCAGTACTTC.

The V gene is TRBV6-6, the J gene TRBJ2-4, with 9 bases matching TRBD2. After removal of 7 bases from V and 8 bases from J, the junction contained 15 bases not matched to a gene. Germline assignment: CDR1 MNHNY and CDR2 SVGAGI (reference sequence). This CDR3 contains 16 residues. Here the CDR3 DNA reads TGTGCCAGCACCCCGAGGGCGGGAGGGCCTTGGTACATTCAGTACTTC. Protein: CASTPRAGGPWYIQYF.

This clone was observed a few times. This chain connects TRBV9 to TRBJ1-5, with 10 bases fitting TRBD1. The CDR3 is 16 amino acids. Trimming at V came to 4 bases and at J to 3 bases, leaving 7 bases not matched to a gene. Germline CDR1 and CDR2: SGDLS and YYNGEE. The DNA for the CDR3 is TGTGCCAGCAGCCCCGGGACAGGGGCCCTCAATCAGCCCCAGCATTTT. Its protein is CASSPGTGALNQPQHF.

This clone was detected a few times. The rearrangement joins TRBV30 to TRBJ2-3; D is unresolved. The CDR3 has 13 amino acids. The germline CDR1 and CDR2 sequences are GTSNPN and SVGIG (reference sequence). With 1 base removed from V and 5 bases from J, the gap between germline ends came to 10 bases. CDR3 in amino acids: CAWSGRLGDTQYF. In nucleotides, the CDR3 is TGTGCCTGGAGTGGCAGGCTGGGAGATACGCAGTATTTT. Full variable domain (rest looked up from reference TRBV30 and TRBJ2-3): SQTIHQWPATLVQPVGSPLSLECTVEGTSNPNLYWYRQAAGRGLQLLFYSVGIGQISSEVPQNLSASRPQDRQFILSSKKLLLSDSGFYLCAWSGRLGDTQYFGPGTRLTVL.

The rearrangement links TRBV18 to TRBJ1-5; a weak D match, TRBD1 (5 bases). The CDR3 spans 15 residues. Germline V gene data show CDR1 as KGHSH and CDR2 as LQKENI. The germline V and J ends were trimmed by 3 bases and 6 bases, with 15 bases remaining between them. The CDR3 spells CASSPIQGRGQPQHF. CDR3 DNA sequence: TGTGCCAGCTCACCCATCCAGGGCCGGGGTCAGCCCCAGCATTTT. Full variable domain (missing parts from reference TRBV18 and TRBJ1-5): NAGVMQNPRHLVRRRGQEARLRCSPMKGHSHVYWYRQLPEEGLKFMVYLQKENIIDESGMPKERFSAEFPKEGPSILRIQQVVRGDSAAYFCASSPIQGRGQPQHFGDGTRLSIL.

The V gene is TRBV19, the J gene TRBJ1-3, with D perhaps matching TRBD1 (6 bases). V lost 4 bases and J lost 1, with 11 bases in between. Germline V gene sequence: CDR1 LNHDA, CDR2 SQIVND (reference sequence). The CDR3 sequence is 15 residues long. The CDR3 region has the DNA TGTGCCAGTAGTACTATACAGGGATCTGGAAACACCATATATTTT. Protein sequence: CASSTIQGSGNTIYF.